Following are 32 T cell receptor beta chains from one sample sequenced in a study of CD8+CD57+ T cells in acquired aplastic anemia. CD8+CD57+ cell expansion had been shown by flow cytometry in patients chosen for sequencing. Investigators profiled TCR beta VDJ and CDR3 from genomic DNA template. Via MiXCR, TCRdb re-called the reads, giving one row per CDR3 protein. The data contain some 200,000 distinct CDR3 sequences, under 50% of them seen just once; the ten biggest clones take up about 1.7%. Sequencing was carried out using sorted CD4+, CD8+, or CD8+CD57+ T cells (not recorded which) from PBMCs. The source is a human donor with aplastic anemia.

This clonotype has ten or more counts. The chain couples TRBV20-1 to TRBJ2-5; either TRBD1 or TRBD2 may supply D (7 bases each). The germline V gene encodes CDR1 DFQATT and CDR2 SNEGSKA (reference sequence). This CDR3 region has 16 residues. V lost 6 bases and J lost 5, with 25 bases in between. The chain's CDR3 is CSAPRGMREPWETQYF. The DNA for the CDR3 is TGCAGTGCCCCCAGGGGGATGCGGGAGCCTTGGGAGACCCAGTACTTC.

DNA of the CDR3: TGTGCCAGCAGTCCGGACGTGAGGGGCACTAGCACAGATACGCAGTATTTT. Translated: CASSPDVRGTSTDTQYF. The chain combines TRBV11-3 with TRBJ2-3; perhaps D is TRBD1 or TRBD2 (5 bases each). Germline V gene lookup returns CDR1 SGHNT and CDR2 YENEEA. Trimming pared 6 bases from V and 0 bases from J, leaving 19 bases between. The CDR3 covers 17 residues. The full variable domain, in which reference TRBV11-3 and TRBJ2-3 provide the parts outside the CDR3, is EAGVVQSPRYKIIEKKQPVAFWCNPISGHNTLYWYLQNLGQGPELLIRYENEEAVDDSQLPKDRFSAERLKGVDSTLKIQPAELGDSAVYLCASSPDVRGTSTDTQYFGPGTRLTVL.

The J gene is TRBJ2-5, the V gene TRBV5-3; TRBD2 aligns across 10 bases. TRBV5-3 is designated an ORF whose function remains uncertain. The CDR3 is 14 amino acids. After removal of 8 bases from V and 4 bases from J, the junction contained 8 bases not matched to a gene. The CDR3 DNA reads TGTGCCAGCAGCCCAGCGGGGGGGCCAGAGACCCAGTACTTC. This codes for CASSPAGGPETQYF.

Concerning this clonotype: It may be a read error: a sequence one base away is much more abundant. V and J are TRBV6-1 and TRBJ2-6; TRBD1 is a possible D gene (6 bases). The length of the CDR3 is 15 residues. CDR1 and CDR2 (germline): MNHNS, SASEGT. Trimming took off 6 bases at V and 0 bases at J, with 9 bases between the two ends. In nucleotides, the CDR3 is TGTGCCAGCAGGACACAGGGCTCTGGGGCCAACGTCCTGACTTTC. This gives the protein CASRTQGSGANVLTF.

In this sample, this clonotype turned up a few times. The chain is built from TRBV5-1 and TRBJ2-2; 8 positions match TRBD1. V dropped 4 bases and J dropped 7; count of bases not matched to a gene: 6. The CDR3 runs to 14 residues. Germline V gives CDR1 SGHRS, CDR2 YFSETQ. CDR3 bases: TGCGCCAGCAGCCCTGGGACAGGTGACGGGGAGCTGTTTTTT. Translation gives CASSPGTGDGELFF.

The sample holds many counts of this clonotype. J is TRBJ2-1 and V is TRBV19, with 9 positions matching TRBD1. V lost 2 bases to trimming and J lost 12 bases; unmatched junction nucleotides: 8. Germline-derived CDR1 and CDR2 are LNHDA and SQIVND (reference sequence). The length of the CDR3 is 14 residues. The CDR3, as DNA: TGTGCCAGTAGTATATTTAGGGGACAGGGCGCGCAGTTCTTC. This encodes CASSIFRGQGAQFF.

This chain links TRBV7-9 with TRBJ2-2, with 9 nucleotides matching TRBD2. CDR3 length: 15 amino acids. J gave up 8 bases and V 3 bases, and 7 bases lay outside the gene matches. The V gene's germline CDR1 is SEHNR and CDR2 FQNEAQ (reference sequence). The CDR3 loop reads CASSLSGGQGGELFF. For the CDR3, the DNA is TGTGCCAGCAGCTTGAGCGGGGGGCAAGGAGGGGAGCTGTTTTTT.

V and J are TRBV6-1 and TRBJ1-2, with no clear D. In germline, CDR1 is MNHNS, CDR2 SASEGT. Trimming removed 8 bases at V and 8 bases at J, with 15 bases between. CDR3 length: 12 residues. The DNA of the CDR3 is TGTGCCAGCCGGTGGCTAAACCCCGGCTACACCTTC. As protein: CASRWLNPGYTF.

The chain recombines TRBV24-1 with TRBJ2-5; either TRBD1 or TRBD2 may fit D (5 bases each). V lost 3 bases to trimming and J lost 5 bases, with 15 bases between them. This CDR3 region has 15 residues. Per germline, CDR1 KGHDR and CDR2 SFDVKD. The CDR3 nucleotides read TGTGCCACCAGTGATGGGACCACAACGAGGGAGACCCAGTACTTC. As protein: CATSDGTTTRETQYF.

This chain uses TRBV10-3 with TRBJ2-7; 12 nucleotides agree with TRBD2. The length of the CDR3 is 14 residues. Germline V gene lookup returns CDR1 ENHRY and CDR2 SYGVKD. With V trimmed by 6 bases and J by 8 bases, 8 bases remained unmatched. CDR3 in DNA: TGTGCCATCAGGCCCGGGACTAGCGGGCCTCAGCAGTACTTC. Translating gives CAIRPGTSGPQQYF.

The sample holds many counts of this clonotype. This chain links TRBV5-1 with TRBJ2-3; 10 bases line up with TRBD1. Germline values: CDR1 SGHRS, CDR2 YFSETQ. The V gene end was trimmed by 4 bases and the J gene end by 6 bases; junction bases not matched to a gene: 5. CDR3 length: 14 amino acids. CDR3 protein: CASSHGQGGDTQYF. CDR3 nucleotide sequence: TGCGCCAGCAGCCACGGACAGGGGGGTGATACGCAGTATTTT.

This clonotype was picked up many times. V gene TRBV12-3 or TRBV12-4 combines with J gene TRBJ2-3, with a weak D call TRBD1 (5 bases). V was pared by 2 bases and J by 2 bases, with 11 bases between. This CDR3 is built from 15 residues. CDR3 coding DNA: TGTGCCAGCAGTTTATCGACAGCCAACACAGATACGCAGTATTTT. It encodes CASSLSTANTDTQYF.

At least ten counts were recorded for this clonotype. CDR3 bases: TGCGCCAGTTTACAGGGGGCGTCGAACACCGGGGAGCTGTTTTTT. It codes for CASLQGASNTGELFF. The chain links TRBV5-1 to TRBJ2-2, with 9 bases aligning to TRBD1. V was pared by 8 bases and J by 0 bases, with 5 bases of the junction left unmatched. The CDR3 has 15 residues. Germline V gives CDR1 SGHRS, CDR2 YFSETQ.

In DNA, the CDR3 is TGTGCCAGCAGCACTTCTCTTGAAGCTTTCTTT. It yields the protein CASSTSLEAFF. This chain links TRBV13 with TRBJ1-1, with no clear D. V was trimmed by 5 bases and J by 7 bases, leaving 8 bases between them. The CDR3 runs 11 residues. CDR1 is PRHDT and CDR2 is FYEKMQ in the germline V gene (reference sequence).

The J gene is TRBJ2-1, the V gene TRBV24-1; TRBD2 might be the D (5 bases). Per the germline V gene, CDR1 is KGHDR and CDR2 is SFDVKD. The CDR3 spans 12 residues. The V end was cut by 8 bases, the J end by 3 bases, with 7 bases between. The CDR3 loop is CATKGVYNEQFF. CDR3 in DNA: TGTGCCACCAAGGGAGTCTACAATGAGCAGTTCTTC.

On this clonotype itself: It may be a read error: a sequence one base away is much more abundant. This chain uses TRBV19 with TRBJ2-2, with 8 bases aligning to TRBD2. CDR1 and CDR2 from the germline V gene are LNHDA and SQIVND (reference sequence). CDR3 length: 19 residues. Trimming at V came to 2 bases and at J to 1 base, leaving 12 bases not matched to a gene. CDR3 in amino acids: CASSITGTGGGRNTGELFF. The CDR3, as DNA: TGTGCCAGTAGTATAACCGGGACTGGCGGGGGGAGGAACACCGGGGAGCTGTTTTTT.

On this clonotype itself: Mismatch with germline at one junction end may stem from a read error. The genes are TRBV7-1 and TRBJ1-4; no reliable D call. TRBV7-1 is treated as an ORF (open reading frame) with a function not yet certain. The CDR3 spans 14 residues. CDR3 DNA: TGCGCCAGCAGCCACAGCGCAACTAATGAAAAACTGTTTTTT. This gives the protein CASSHSATNEKLFF.

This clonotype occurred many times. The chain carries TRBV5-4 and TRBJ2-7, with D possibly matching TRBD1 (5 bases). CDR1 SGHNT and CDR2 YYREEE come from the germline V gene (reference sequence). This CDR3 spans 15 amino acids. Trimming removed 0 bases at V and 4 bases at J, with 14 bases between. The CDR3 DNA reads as TGTGCCAGCAGCTTGGTCCCAGGGCATGATTACGAGCAGTACTTC. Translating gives CASSLVPGHDYEQYF.

Written as DNA, the CDR3 is TGTGCCAGCAGCGAACCCGTCTTGGTTGAGCAGTTCTTC. It encodes CASSEPVLVEQFF. The chain employs TRBV7-9 and TRBJ2-1; no reliable D call. Germline V lookup: CDR1 SEHNR, CDR2 FQNEAQ (reference sequence). The CDR3 length is 13 residues. Trimming took 5 bases from V and 9 from J, leaving 14 bases between them.

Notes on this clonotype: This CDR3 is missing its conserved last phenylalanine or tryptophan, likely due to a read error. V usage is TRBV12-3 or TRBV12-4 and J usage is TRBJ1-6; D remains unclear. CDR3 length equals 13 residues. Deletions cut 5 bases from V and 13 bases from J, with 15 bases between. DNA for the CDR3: TGTGCCAGCAGTGGAGAATTAGGGTCGCCCCTCCACCTT. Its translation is CASSGELGSPLHL.

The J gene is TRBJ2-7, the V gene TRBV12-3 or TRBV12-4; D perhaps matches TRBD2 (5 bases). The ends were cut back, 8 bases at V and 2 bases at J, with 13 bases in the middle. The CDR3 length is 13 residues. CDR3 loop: CASGLAFAYEQYF. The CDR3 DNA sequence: TGTGCCAGCGGACTGGCCTTTGCCTACGAGCAGTACTTC.

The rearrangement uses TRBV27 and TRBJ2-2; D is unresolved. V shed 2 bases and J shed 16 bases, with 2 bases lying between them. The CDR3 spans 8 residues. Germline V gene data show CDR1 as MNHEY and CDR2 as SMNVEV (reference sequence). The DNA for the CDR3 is TGTGCCAGCAGTTTACAGTTTTTT. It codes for CASSLQFF.

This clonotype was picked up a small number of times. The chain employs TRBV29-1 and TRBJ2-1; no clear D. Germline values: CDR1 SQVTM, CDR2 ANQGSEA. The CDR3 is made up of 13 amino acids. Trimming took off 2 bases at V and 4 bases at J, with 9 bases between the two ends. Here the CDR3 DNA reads TGCAGCGTTGAAAGTACAGTTTACAATGAGCAGTTCTTC. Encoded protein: CSVESTVYNEQFF.

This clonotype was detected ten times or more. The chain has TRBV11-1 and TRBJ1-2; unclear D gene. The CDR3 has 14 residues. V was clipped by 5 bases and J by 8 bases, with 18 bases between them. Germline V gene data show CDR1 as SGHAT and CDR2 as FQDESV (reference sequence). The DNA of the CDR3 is TGTGCCAGCAGCCGTGGACCCAACCCGGACGGCTACACCTTC. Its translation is CASSRGPNPDGYTF.

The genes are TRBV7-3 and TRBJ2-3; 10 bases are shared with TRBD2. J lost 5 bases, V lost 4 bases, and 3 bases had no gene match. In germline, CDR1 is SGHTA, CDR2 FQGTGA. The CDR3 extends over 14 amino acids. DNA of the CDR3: TGTGCCAGCAGCTCTAGCGGGAGTCAAGATACGCAGTATTTT. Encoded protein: CASSSSGSQDTQYF.

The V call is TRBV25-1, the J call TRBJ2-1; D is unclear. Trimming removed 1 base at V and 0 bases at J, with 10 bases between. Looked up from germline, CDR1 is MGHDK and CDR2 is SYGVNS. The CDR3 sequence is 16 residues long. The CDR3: CASSELASSSYNEQFF. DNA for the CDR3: TGTGCCAGCAGTGAATTGGCGAGCAGCTCCTACAATGAGCAGTTCTTC.

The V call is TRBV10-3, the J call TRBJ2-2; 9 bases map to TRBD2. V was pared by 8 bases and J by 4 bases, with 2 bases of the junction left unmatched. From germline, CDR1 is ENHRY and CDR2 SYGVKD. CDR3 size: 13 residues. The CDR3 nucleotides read TGTGCCATCGAAGCGGGGGGCACCGGGGAGCTGTTTTTT. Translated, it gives CAIEAGGTGELFF.

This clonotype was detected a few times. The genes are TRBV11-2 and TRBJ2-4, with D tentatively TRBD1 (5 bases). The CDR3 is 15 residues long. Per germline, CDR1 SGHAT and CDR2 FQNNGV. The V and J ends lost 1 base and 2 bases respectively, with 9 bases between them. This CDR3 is CASSLGSGTKNIQYF. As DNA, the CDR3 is TGTGCCAGCAGCTTAGGATCAGGGACCAAAAACATTCAGTACTTC.

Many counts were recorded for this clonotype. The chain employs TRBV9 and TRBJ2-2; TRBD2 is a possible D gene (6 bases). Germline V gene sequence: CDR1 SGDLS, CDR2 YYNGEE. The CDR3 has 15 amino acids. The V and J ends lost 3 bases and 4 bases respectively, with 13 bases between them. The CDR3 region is CASSARLGGTGELFF. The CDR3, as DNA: TGTGCCAGCAGCGCGAGACTAGGAGGCACCGGGGAGCTGTTTTTT.

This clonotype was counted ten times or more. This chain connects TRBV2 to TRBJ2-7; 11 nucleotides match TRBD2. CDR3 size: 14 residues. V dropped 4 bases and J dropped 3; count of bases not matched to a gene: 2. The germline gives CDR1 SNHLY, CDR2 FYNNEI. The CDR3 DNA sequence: TGTGCCAGCAGTGCGACTAGCGGGAACTACGAGCAGTACTTC. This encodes CASSATSGNYEQYF.

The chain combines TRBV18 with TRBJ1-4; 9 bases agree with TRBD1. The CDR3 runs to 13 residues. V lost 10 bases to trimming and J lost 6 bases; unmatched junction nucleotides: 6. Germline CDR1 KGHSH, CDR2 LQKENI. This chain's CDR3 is CATQRTGDEKLFF. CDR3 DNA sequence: TGTGCCACTCAGAGGACAGGGGATGAAAAACTGTTTTTT.

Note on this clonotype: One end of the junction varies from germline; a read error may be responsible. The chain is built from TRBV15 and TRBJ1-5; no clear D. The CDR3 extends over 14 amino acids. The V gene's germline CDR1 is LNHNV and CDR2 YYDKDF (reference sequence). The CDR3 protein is CATSRVGSNQPQHF. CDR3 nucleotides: TGTGCCACCAGTAGAGTGGGCAGCAATCAGCCCCAGCATTTT.